These 25 T cell receptor beta chains were all obtained from the same sample, sequenced in a study of cytomegalovirus exposure and HLA in healthy donors. Libraries were prepared by immunoSEQ multiplex PCR; TCRdb keeps only in-frame clonotypes and omits some of them. This sample carries more than 75,000 clones, around 94% of them seen once, and the ten largest clones take approximately 0.69%. The sample taken for sequencing was PBMCs. Receptors were obtained from a man between 18 and 35 years old in good health and CMV-seronegative.

This chain links TRBV29-1 with TRBJ2-5; 7 bases agree with TRBD2. Germline V gene data show CDR1 as SQVTM and CDR2 as ANQGSEA. The CDR3 totals 12 residues. V lost 6 bases and J lost 1; bases outside the gene matches: 2. The CDR3 reads CSVPGGQETQYF. Here the CDR3 DNA reads TGCAGCGTCCCGGGGGGCCAAGAGACCCAGTACTTC.

This clone was recorded a few times. The chain joins TRBV2 to TRBJ2-7; 10 bases are a match to TRBD1. The V gene's germline CDR1 is SNHLY and CDR2 FYNNEI. This CDR3 spans 17 amino acids. The ends lost 5 bases at V and 1 base at J; junction bases unmatched: 11. The CDR3 DNA is TGTGCCAGCAGTCCATCCGTTGGACAGGGGGTGTCCTACGAGCAGTACTTC. It yields the protein CASSPSVGQGVSYEQYF.

The rearrangement joins TRBV4-1 to TRBJ2-4, with a possible D match to TRBD2 (5 bases). CDR3 length: 15 residues. Germline V gives CDR1 MGHRA, CDR2 YSYEKL. The ends were cut back, 1 base at V and 6 bases at J, with 13 bases in the middle. In DNA, the CDR3 is TGCGCCAGCAGCCAAGTAGGGCTAGCTTCAAACATTCAGTACTTC. Its protein is CASSQVGLASNIQYF.

This chain connects TRBV6-1 to TRBJ2-5, with 10 bases that match TRBD2. V lost 3 bases and J lost 4; bases outside the gene matches: 5. Germline V gene sequence: CDR1 MNHNS, CDR2 SASEGT. The CDR3 contains 15 residues. CDR3 DNA sequence: TGTGCCAGCAGTGAGAGAACTAGCGGGGTAGAGACCCAGTACTTC. Protein sequence: CASSERTSGVETQYF.

The V gene is TRBV19, the J gene TRBJ2-7; 11 nucleotides agree with TRBD2. V shed 7 bases, J shed 6 bases, and the junction held 11 bases outside the gene matches. The CDR3 sequence is 15 residues long. The V gene's germline CDR1 is LNHDA and CDR2 SQIVND (reference sequence). The CDR3 DNA follows: TGTGCCAGTAAACCCTCGCTAGCGGGAGGAGGCGAGCAGTACTTC. It codes for CASKPSLAGGGEQYF. Together with reference TRBV19 and TRBJ2-7, the CDR3 gives the full variable domain: DGGITQSPKYLFRKEGQNVTLSCEQNLNHDAMYWYRQDPGQGLRLIYYSQIVNDFQKGDIAEGYSVSREKKESFPLTVTSAQKNPTAFYLCASKPSLAGGGEQYFGPGTRLTVT.

The rearrangement joins TRBV5-1 to TRBJ1-6; unclear D gene. This CDR3 is built from 17 residues. V was cut by 4 bases and J by 0 bases, with 14 bases left in between. CDR1 SGHRS and CDR2 YFSETQ come from the germline V gene. DNA for the CDR3: TGCGCCAGCAGCCCAACCACCGGGGACTCCTATAATTCACCCCTCCACTTT. Its translation: CASSPTTGDSYNSPLHF.

V gene TRBV7-9 combines with J gene TRBJ2-7; TRBD1 aligns across 10 bases. Germline trimming cut 5 bases from V and 7 bases from J; bases unmatched to any gene: 5. CDR3 size: 13 residues. CDR1 and CDR2 (germline): SEHNR, FQNEAQ (reference sequence). CDR3 sequence: CASSIDRGLEQYF. Written as DNA, the CDR3 is TGTGCCAGCAGCATCGACAGGGGGCTGGAGCAGTACTTC.

The rearrangement joins TRBV6-1 to TRBJ1-5; D might be TRBD1 (6 bases). The CDR3 spans 18 residues. Trimming removed 3 bases at V and 2 bases at J, with 20 bases between. CDR1 is MNHNS and CDR2 is SASEGT in the germline V gene. CDR3 in amino acids: CASSDPGHPLRGNQPQHF. CDR3 nucleotides: TGTGCCAGCAGTGATCCGGGACATCCACTCCGGGGCAATCAGCCCCAGCATTTT.

This chain connects TRBV27 to TRBJ1-2, with TRBD1 as a possible D gene (5 bases). The germline CDR1 and CDR2 sequences are MNHEY and SMNVEV (reference sequence). Trimming stripped 4 bases from V and 4 bases from J, with 13 bases between. CDR3 size: 14 residues. The CDR3 region is CASSSGGGLYGYTF. The CDR3 DNA reads TGTGCCAGCAGTTCGGGCGGGGGACTCTATGGCTACACCTTC.

V is TRBV11-3 and J is TRBJ2-1; 7 bases line up with TRBD1. The length of the CDR3 is 16 residues. CDR1 and CDR2 (germline): SGHNT, YENEEA. V shed 0 bases, J shed 7 bases, and the junction held 9 bases outside the gene matches. The CDR3 protein is CASSLDLSQGDNEQFF. CDR3 coding DNA: TGTGCCAGCAGCTTAGATCTCTCTCAGGGGGATAATGAGCAGTTCTTC.

The chain recombines TRBV25-1 with TRBJ1-2; the D is unclear. Germline values: CDR1 MGHDK, CDR2 SYGVNS. The CDR3 is 12 amino acids. V dropped 2 bases and J dropped 13 bases, with 14 bases sitting between them. DNA for the CDR3: TGTGCCAGCAGTGAAAGTGAGGGAGTGGTCACCTTC. It encodes CASSESEGVVTF.

The chain links TRBV30 to TRBJ1-3; D gene ambiguous. V shed 2 bases and J shed 0 bases, with 8 bases lying between them. The CDR3 runs to 14 residues. CDR1 and CDR2 from the germline V gene are GTSNPN and SVGIG (reference sequence). The CDR3 DNA follows: TGTGCCTGGAGTCCTACTTTCTCTGGAAACACCATATATTTT. Amino acid sequence: CAWSPTFSGNTIYF.

The J gene is TRBJ2-3, the V gene TRBV7-9; 8 positions agree with TRBD1. The V and J ends lost 5 bases and 5 bases, in that order; junction bases with no gene match: 6. This CDR3 has 14 residues. Germline V lookup: CDR1 SEHNR, CDR2 FQNEAQ (reference sequence). CDR3 amino acids: CASSGQGIIDTQYF. The CDR3 nucleotides read TGTGCCAGCAGCGGACAGGGAATCATAGATACGCAGTATTTT. Full variable domain (missing parts from reference TRBV7-9 and TRBJ2-3): DTGVSQNPRHKITKRGQNVTFRCDPISEHNRLYWYRQTLGQGPEFLTYFQNEAQLEKSRLLSDRFSAERPKGSFSTLEIQRTEQGDSAMYLCASSGQGIIDTQYFGPGTRLTVL.

V and J are TRBV9 and TRBJ1-1; a weak D match, TRBD1 (5 bases). Trimming took off 3 bases at V and 7 bases at J, with 13 bases between the two ends. CDR3 length equals 13 residues. From germline, CDR1 is SGDLS and CDR2 YYNGEE. The CDR3 region is CASSAGSGVEAFF. CDR3 DNA sequence: TGTGCCAGCAGCGCAGGGTCTGGGGTTGAAGCTTTCTTT.

The genes are TRBV5-8 and TRBJ1-2; possible D gene TRBD1, 5 bases. V lost 0 bases and J 4 bases, leaving 10 bases between the germline ends. The germline CDR1 and CDR2 sequences are SGHTS and YDEGEE. CDR3 length: 14 residues. The CDR3 spells CASSLATGGYGYTF. CDR3 DNA: TGTGCCAGCAGCTTGGCGACCGGGGGCTATGGCTACACCTTC.

J is TRBJ2-1 and V is TRBV18; D uncertain. Trimming took 0 bases from V and 4 from J, leaving 10 bases between them. CDR1 KGHSH and CDR2 LQKENI come from the germline V gene. The CDR3 runs to 15 residues. The CDR3 coding sequence is TGTGCCAGCTCACCACCGTCTCCTAATTACAATGAGCAGTTCTTC. It encodes CASSPPSPNYNEQFF.

The chain joins TRBV30 to TRBJ1-3; D is perhaps TRBD1 (6 bases). The CDR3 consists of 12 residues. Trimming cost V 5 bases and J 8 bases, with 13 bases left between them. Germline V gene data show CDR1 as GTSNPN and CDR2 as SVGIG (reference sequence). CDR3 sequence reads: CAWSGPGDTIYF. Written as DNA, the CDR3 is TGTGCCTGGTCCGGTCCAGGGGACACCATATATTTT.

The chain combines TRBV4-1 with TRBJ2-7, with D maybe TRBD2 (6 bases). This CDR3 is 13 amino acids long. V was cut by 1 base and J by 3 bases, with 7 bases left in between. Germline CDR1 and CDR2: MGHRA and YSYEKL. The CDR3 DNA reads TGCGCCAGCAGCCAAGGACTAGTCTACGAGCAGTACTTC. Protein: CASSQGLVYEQYF.

This chain joins TRBV19 and TRBJ1-4; D call uncertain. The CDR3 totals 14 residues. V lost 5 bases, J lost 5 bases, and 12 bases lay in between. Germline CDR1 and CDR2: LNHDA and SQIVND (reference sequence). The CDR3 DNA is TGTGCCAGTAGTCACAGAGCCCTCAATGAAAAACTGTTTTTT. Its translation is CASSHRALNEKLFF.

This clone was detected only a few times. A junction end diverges from the germline sequence, so it may reflect a read error. The genes are TRBV30 and TRBJ1-2; D is uncertain. CDR1 is GTSNPN and CDR2 is SVGIG in the germline V gene (reference sequence). This CDR3 region has 12 residues. DNA for the CDR3: TGTGCCTGGAGTGTAGTTAGGTCGTGGGCCTCTTTC. This encodes CAWSVVRSWASF.

The chain recombines TRBV5-4 with TRBJ2-7; 13 nucleotides agree with TRBD2. The CDR3 is made up of 17 amino acids. Germline lookup yields CDR1 SGHNT and CDR2 YYREEE (reference sequence). With 4 bases clipped from V and 2 bases from J, the junction kept 9 bases outside the gene matches. The CDR3 DNA sequence: TGTGCCAGCAGCCCACGACTAGCGGGGGGCGGGGCCTACGAGCAGTACTTC. Residues: CASSPRLAGGGAYEQYF.

The chain links TRBV4-1 to TRBJ2-2, with TRBD1 identical over 7 bases. Germline lookup yields CDR1 MGHRA and CDR2 YSYEKL. V trimming: 2 bases; J trimming: 3 bases; junction bases outside the gene matches: 3. This CDR3 is built from 15 residues. CDR3 loop: CASSQPGQYTGELFF. CDR3 DNA sequence: TGCGCCAGCAGCCAACCGGGACAGTACACCGGGGAGCTGTTTTTT.

The chain combines TRBV7-2 with TRBJ1-1; D ambiguous. V lost 5 bases and J lost 2, with 9 bases in between. The CDR3 runs to 13 residues. Per germline, CDR1 SGHTA and CDR2 FQGNSA. CDR3 amino acids: CASSPQENTEAFF. DNA for the CDR3: TGTGCCAGCAGCCCCCAGGAAAACACTGAAGCTTTCTTT.

This chain connects TRBV14 to TRBJ2-7, with TRBD1 as a possible D gene (6 bases). The V gene lost 5 bases and the J gene lost 2 bases, with 13 bases spanning the gap. The CDR3 consists of 14 residues. The V gene's germline CDR1 is SGHDN and CDR2 FVKESK. CDR3 loop: CASSFKGDTYEQYF. In nucleotides, the CDR3 is TGTGCCAGCAGCTTTAAGGGGGACACCTACGAGCAGTACTTC.

This chain uses TRBV13 with TRBJ2-7, with 7 bases identical to TRBD1. V shed 5 bases and J 0 bases; nucleotides not matched to a gene: 10. CDR1 PRHDT and CDR2 FYEKMQ come from the germline V gene (reference sequence). CDR3 size: 16 residues. This CDR3 reads CASSESLRDSSYEQYF. Written as DNA, the CDR3 is TGTGCCAGCAGCGAATCCCTTCGGGACAGCTCCTACGAGCAGTACTTC.